The 28 T cell receptor beta chains below come from one sample, sequenced in a study of blood T cell repertoires in COVID-19. Generated by immunoSEQ multiplex PCR, the TCRdb table keeps only in-frame clones and is missing some. Of approximately 200,000 clones listed, about 86% are singletons. The sequenced sample consisted of peripheral blood. These TCRs come from a woman in her 30s who had recovered from COVID-19.

The chain employs TRBV5-4 and TRBJ2-1, with 9 positions matching TRBD2. V shed 1 base and J 3 bases; nucleotides not matched to a gene: 5. This CDR3 is 16 amino acids long. Per germline, CDR1 SGHNT and CDR2 YYREEE (reference sequence). The CDR3 loop is CASSLTTSGYYNEQFF. CDR3 sequence (DNA): TGTGCCAGCAGCTTGACCACTAGCGGGTACTACAATGAGCAGTTCTTC.

DNA for the CDR3: TGTGCCAGCAGTCTAACCGGGACATGGGCCTACGAGCAGTACTTC. Its protein product is CASSLTGTWAYEQYF. The chain has TRBV27 and TRBJ2-7, with a weak D call TRBD1 (6 bases). The CDR3 covers 15 residues. Trimming stripped 5 bases from V and 2 bases from J, with 16 bases between. Germline CDR1 is MNHEY and CDR2 is SMNVEV (reference sequence).

This rearrangement joins TRBV27 to TRBJ2-1; D is perhaps TRBD2 (5 bases). The CDR3 contains 15 residues. Germline V CDR1 and CDR2: MNHEY, SMNVEV (reference sequence). V was clipped by 5 bases and J by 0 bases, with 11 bases between them. CDR3 nucleotides: TGTGCCAGCAGTCGCAGCGGCAGCTCCTACAATGAGCAGTTCTTC. Translation gives CASSRSGSSYNEQFF.

The rearrangement joins TRBV5-6 to TRBJ2-1; maybe TRBD1 (6 bases). This CDR3 region has 17 residues. Germline V CDR1 and CDR2: SGHDT, YYEEEE. Trimming stripped 0 bases from V and 7 bases from J, with 20 bases between. CDR3 in DNA: TGTGCCAGCAGCTTGGAAGGTCAGGTCAGGGGTTTTAATGAGCAGTTCTTC. Its translation is CASSLEGQVRGFNEQFF.

The rearrangement uses TRBV19 and TRBJ1-6; D is ambiguous. Trimming shortened V by 5 bases and J by 2 bases, and 13 bases separated the two germline ends. The CDR3 spans 16 residues. The germline CDR1 and CDR2 sequences are LNHDA and SQIVND (reference sequence). CDR3: CASSLAGGTYNSPLHF. The CDR3 nucleotides read TGTGCCAGTAGTCTCGCCGGAGGAACCTATAATTCACCCCTCCACTTT.

The chain uses TRBV9 and TRBJ1-2; 7 bases match TRBD1. The CDR3 is made up of 12 amino acids. The J segment lost 6 bases and the V segment lost 8 bases, leaving 7 bases of the junction unmatched. Germline lookup yields CDR1 SGDLS and CDR2 YYNGEE. CDR3 loop: CASRQGSDGYTF. CDR3 sequence (DNA): TGTGCCAGTAGACAGGGTTCGGATGGCTACACCTTC. The complete variable domain, with remaining parts taken from reference TRBV9 and TRBJ1-2, reads DSGVTQTPKHLITATGQRVTLRCSPRSGDLSVYWYQQSLDQGLQFLIQYYNGEERAKGNILERFSAQQFPDLHSELNLSSLELGDSALYFCASRQGSDGYTFGSGTRLTVV.

This clone has only one observation. The chain recombines TRBV11-2 with TRBJ2-1, with D possibly being TRBD1 (6 bases). The germline gives CDR1 SGHAT, CDR2 FQNNGV. V lost 1 base to trimming and J lost 7 bases, with 17 bases between them. This CDR3 is 16 amino acids long. This CDR3 is CASSLGYRVRDNEQFF. CDR3 nucleotides: TGTGCCAGCAGCTTAGGTTACAGGGTTAGGGATAATGAGCAGTTCTTC.

J is TRBJ1-1 and V is TRBV24-1; D may be TRBD1 (6 bases). The CDR3 covers 13 residues. The V gene lost 6 bases and the J gene lost 4 bases, with 11 bases spanning the gap. Germline assignment: CDR1 KGHDR and CDR2 SFDVKD. As DNA, the CDR3 is TGTGCCACCAGTCTTGGGGGCTCCACTGAAGCTTTCTTT. Amino acids: CATSLGGSTEAFF.

Ten or more counts support this clone. Other nucleotide sequences in the sample specify the same CDR3. J is TRBJ1-4 and V is TRBV29-1; 9 positions agree with TRBD1. The CDR3 loop spans 14 amino acids. J lost 7 bases, V lost 6 bases, and 9 bases had no gene match. Germline V gene data show CDR1 as SQVTM and CDR2 as ANQGSEA. CDR3 in DNA: TGCAGCGTCGTGTTACAGGGGGCGAGTGAAAAACTGTTTTTT. Translated, it gives CSVVLQGASEKLFF.

The genes are TRBV28 and TRBJ1-3, with 9 bases lining up with TRBD1. The CDR3 totals 15 residues. Germline values: CDR1 MDHEN, CDR2 SYDVKM. The V gene end was trimmed by 5 bases and the J gene end by 7 bases; junction bases not matched to a gene: 9. The CDR3 bases are TGTGCCAGCAGTGATGGACAGGGGCCTCTTAACACCATATATTTT. Encoded protein: CASSDGQGPLNTIYF.

This chain uses TRBV28 with TRBJ1-6; 11 bases align to TRBD1. The CDR3 runs to 17 residues. V dropped 7 bases and J dropped 6; count of bases not matched to a gene: 11. Germline V lookup: CDR1 MDHEN, CDR2 SYDVKM. The CDR3 DNA sequence: TGTGCCAGCACCACGGGACAGGGGGGGGCTGGTAATTCACCCCTCCACTTT. Its translation: CASTTGQGGAGNSPLHF.

The chain has TRBV7-3 and TRBJ2-5; no clear D. CDR3 length: 14 amino acids. V lost 1 base to trimming and J lost 4 bases, with 10 bases between them. Looked up from germline, CDR1 is SGHTA and CDR2 is FQGTGA. CDR3 sequence reads: CASSLNPSPETQYF. The CDR3 DNA reads TGTGCCAGCAGCTTAAATCCCTCTCCAGAGACCCAGTACTTC.

This chain joins TRBV12-3 or TRBV12-4 and TRBJ2-7; TRBD1 is a possible D gene (5 bases). This CDR3 is built from 13 residues. Deletions cut 4 bases from V and 0 bases from J, with 7 bases between. The CDR3 region has the DNA TGTGCCAGCAGTTCAACAGGCTCCTACGAGCAGTACTTC. It codes for CASSSTGSYEQYF.

The chain joins TRBV5-1 to TRBJ2-1, with 7 positions matching TRBD2. Germline V gene lookup returns CDR1 SGHRS and CDR2 YFSETQ. This CDR3 has 12 amino acids. With V trimmed by 1 base and J by 9 bases, 1 base remained unmatched. This chain's CDR3 is CASSLSGGEQFF. The CDR3 bases are TGCGCCAGCAGCTTGTCGGGGGGTGAGCAGTTCTTC.

This clone turned up a few times. The rearrangement links TRBV6-6 to TRBJ2-5; TRBD2 might be the D (5 bases). CDR3 size: 14 residues. CDR1 is MNHNY, CDR2 SVGAGI, per germline (reference sequence). V was clipped by 2 bases and J by 0 bases, with 7 bases between them. CDR3 in amino acids: CASSYSGYQETQYF. The CDR3 bases are TGTGCCAGCAGTTACAGCGGCTACCAAGAGACCCAGTACTTC.

V usage is TRBV19 and J usage is TRBJ2-2; TRBD2 agrees at 7 bases. There are 13 residues in the CDR3. In germline, CDR1 is LNHDA, CDR2 SQIVND (reference sequence). Trimming took 6 bases from V and 6 from J; bases not matched to a gene: 4. The CDR3 spells CASSPGGAGELFF. The CDR3 region has the DNA TGTGCCAGTAGCCCGGGAGGCGCCGGGGAGCTGTTTTTT.

This chain joins TRBV6-5 and TRBJ2-3, with 10 bases that match TRBD2. Looked up from germline, CDR1 is MNHEY and CDR2 is SVGAGI. The length of the CDR3 is 15 residues. V shed 2 bases, J shed 2 bases, and the junction held 1 base outside the gene matches. The CDR3 sequence: CASSYGLADTDTQYF. DNA for the CDR3: TGTGCCAGCAGTTACGGACTAGCGGACACAGATACGCAGTATTTT.

The genes are TRBV2 and TRBJ1-1, with a weak D call TRBD1 (6 bases). The germline gives CDR1 SNHLY, CDR2 FYNNEI. The V and J ends lost 11 bases and 5 bases respectively, with 12 bases between them. The CDR3 totals 11 residues. CDR3 nucleotide sequence: TGTGCCCCCCGGGGGGCGACTGAAGCTTTCTTT. Amino acids: CAPRGATEAFF. Variable domain in full (rest from reference TRBV2 and TRBJ1-1): EPEVTQTPSHQVTQMGQEVILRCVPISNHLYFYWYRQILGQKVEFLVSFYNNEISEKSEIFDDQFSVERPDGSNFTLKIRSTKLEDSAMYFCAPRGATEAFFGQGTRLTVV.

This sequence joins TRBV3-1 (or the pseudogene TRBV3-2) and TRBJ2-7; TRBD1 might be the D (5 bases). In germline, CDR1 is LGHDT, CDR2 YNNKEL (reference sequence). V lost 0 bases and J 2 bases, leaving 11 bases between the germline ends. CDR3 length: 15 amino acids. CDR3 loop: CASSQDRVSAYEQYF. The DNA for the CDR3 is TGTGCCAGCAGCCAAGACAGGGTATCAGCCTACGAGCAGTACTTC.

The table lists this clone with a few counts. This chain links TRBV4-1 with TRBJ2-7, with 11 bases identical to TRBD2. This CDR3 region has 18 residues. V gave up 2 bases and J gave up 7 bases; unmatched junction bases: 16. Looked up from germline, CDR1 is MGHRA and CDR2 is YSYEKL. For the CDR3, the DNA is TGCGCCAGCAGCCAAATTCAGACTAGCGGGGCTCTTACGGGGGAGCAGTACTTC. Translating gives CASSQIQTSGALTGEQYF.

This rearrangement joins TRBV28 to TRBJ1-5; D remains ambiguous. The CDR3 spans 15 residues. Looked up from germline, CDR1 is MDHEN and CDR2 is SYDVKM. V shed 6 bases and J shed 0 bases, with 12 bases lying between them. The DNA of the CDR3 is TGTGCCAGCAGCCTTATAGGAGGTAGCAATCAGCCCCAGCATTTT. Amino acids: CASSLIGGSNQPQHF. Variable domain in full (rest from reference TRBV28 and TRBJ1-5): DVKVTQSSRYLVKRTGEKVFLECVQDMDHENMFWYRQDPGLGLRLIYFSYDVKMKEKGDIPEGYSVSREKKERFSLILESASTNQTSMYLCASSLIGGSNQPQHFGDGTRLSIL.

In its sample, this clone was seen a few times. This chain connects TRBV2 to TRBJ2-7; the match to TRBD2 covers 9 bases. This CDR3 has 14 residues. The ends lost 6 bases at V and 0 bases at J; junction bases unmatched: 3. Germline loops: CDR1 SNHLY, CDR2 FYNNEI. CDR3 nucleotides: TGTGCCAGCAGACTAGCGGGTTTCTCCTACGAGCAGTACTTC. Its protein is CASRLAGFSYEQYF.

The gene calls are TRBV28 and TRBJ2-6, with 8 bases lining up with TRBD1. The CDR3 contains 14 residues. Trimming removed 7 bases from V and 2 bases from J; junction bases left unmatched: 1. Germline V gene lookup returns CDR1 MDHEN and CDR2 SYDVKM. CDR3 in DNA: TGTGCCAGCACGGACAGGGCTGGGGCCAACGTCCTGACTTTC. It codes for CASTDRAGANVLTF.

This chain connects TRBV5-1 to TRBJ1-2, with D perhaps TRBD1 (5 bases). CDR3 length equals 13 residues. From germline, CDR1 is SGHRS and CDR2 YFSETQ. V dropped 6 bases and J dropped 2 bases, with 11 bases sitting between them. The CDR3 bases are TGCGCCAGCACCGTCCAGGGAAACTATGGCTACACCTTC. This codes for CASTVQGNYGYTF.

The chain joins TRBV3-1 (or the pseudogene TRBV3-2) to TRBJ1-1; possibly TRBD1 for D (6 bases). This CDR3 comprises 13 residues. Between the trimmed V and J ends, which lost 1 base and 7 bases, there was a span of 10 bases. Germline values: CDR1 LGHDT, CDR2 YNNKEL (reference sequence). The CDR3 DNA follows: TGTGCCAGCAGCCAAGTTGCAGGGGTTGAAGCTTTCTTT. Its protein is CASSQVAGVEAFF.

This chain connects TRBV9 to TRBJ2-7, with D tentatively TRBD1 (6 bases). V was cut by 0 bases and J by 0 bases, with 7 bases left in between. The CDR3 is 14 residues long. CDR1 SGDLS and CDR2 YYNGEE come from the germline V gene. The CDR3 is CASSVGDNSYEQYF. CDR3 DNA sequence: TGTGCCAGCAGCGTAGGGGACAACTCCTACGAGCAGTACTTC.

DNA for the CDR3: TGCGCCAGCAGCTTGGTGGCAGTCCCTGGAAACACCATATATTTT. Protein: CASSLVAVPGNTIYF. This chain links TRBV5-1 with TRBJ1-3; D is ambiguous. The CDR3 has 15 amino acids. Germline CDR1 reads SGHRS; CDR2 reads YFSETQ. V was trimmed by 0 bases and J by 2 bases, leaving 9 bases between them.

The chain combines TRBV27 with TRBJ1-5; tentatively, D is TRBD1 (5 bases). The CDR3 length is 14 residues. V was pared by 2 bases and J by 3 bases, with 8 bases between. Germline lookup yields CDR1 MNHEY and CDR2 SMNVEV (reference sequence). The CDR3 spells CASSLKGLNQPQHF. Written as DNA, the CDR3 is TGTGCCAGCAGTTTAAAGGGACTCAATCAGCCCCAGCATTTT.